One sample yielded the 4 T cell receptor beta chains listed below, sequenced in a study of CD8+CD57+ T cells in acquired aplastic anemia. Using genomic DNA as the template, TCR beta VDJ and CDR3 profiling was carried out. From the reads, TCRdb called clonotypes with MiXCR, one entry per CDR3 protein. The sample contains 150,000 to 200,000 distinct CDR3 sequences, about 64% of which appear only once. The sample taken for sequencing was sorted CD4+, CD8+, or CD8+CD57+ T cells (not recorded which) from PBMCs. The receptors were gathered from a human donor with severe aplastic anemia or a healthy control (not recorded which).

At least ten counts were recorded for this clonotype. CDR3 sequence (DNA): TGTGCCAGCAGTTTAGGGGCTGTTTCATCCTACGAGCAGTACTTC. It is translated as CASSLGAVSSYEQYF. The J gene is TRBJ2-7, the V gene TRBV12-3 or TRBV12-4; D is ambiguous. The CDR3 is 15 residues long. The ends were cut back, 1 base at V and 1 base at J, with 11 bases in the middle.

This clonotype was seen once. This chain links TRBV7-3 with TRBJ2-7; unclear D gene. CDR1 is SGHTA, CDR2 FQGTGA, per germline. The ends were cut back, 2 bases at V and 3 bases at J, with 14 bases in the middle. The CDR3 has 15 residues. In nucleotides, the CDR3 is TGTGCCAGCAGCTTAGCGACAAATACCTACTACGAGCAGTACTTC. This encodes CASSLATNTYYEQYF.

This chain's CDR3 is CATSARGRSYNEQFF. The CDR3 DNA reads as TGTGCCACCAGCGCCAGGGGGCGCTCCTACAATGAGCAGTTCTTC. J is TRBJ2-1 and V is TRBV24-1; 8 bases are a match to TRBD1. V lost 7 bases to trimming and J lost 0 bases; unmatched junction nucleotides: 4. The CDR3 spans 15 residues. Germline V lookup: CDR1 KGHDR, CDR2 SFDVKD.

V gene TRBV19 combines with J gene TRBJ2-2; TRBD1 matches at 8 bases. V lost 7 bases to trimming and J lost 6 bases; unmatched junction nucleotides: 7. The CDR3 runs 14 residues. Germline loops: CDR1 LNHDA, CDR2 SQIVND (reference sequence). The CDR3 here is CASIPGQGAGELFF. The CDR3 DNA reads TGTGCCAGTATCCCCGGACAGGGCGCCGGGGAGCTGTTTTTT.